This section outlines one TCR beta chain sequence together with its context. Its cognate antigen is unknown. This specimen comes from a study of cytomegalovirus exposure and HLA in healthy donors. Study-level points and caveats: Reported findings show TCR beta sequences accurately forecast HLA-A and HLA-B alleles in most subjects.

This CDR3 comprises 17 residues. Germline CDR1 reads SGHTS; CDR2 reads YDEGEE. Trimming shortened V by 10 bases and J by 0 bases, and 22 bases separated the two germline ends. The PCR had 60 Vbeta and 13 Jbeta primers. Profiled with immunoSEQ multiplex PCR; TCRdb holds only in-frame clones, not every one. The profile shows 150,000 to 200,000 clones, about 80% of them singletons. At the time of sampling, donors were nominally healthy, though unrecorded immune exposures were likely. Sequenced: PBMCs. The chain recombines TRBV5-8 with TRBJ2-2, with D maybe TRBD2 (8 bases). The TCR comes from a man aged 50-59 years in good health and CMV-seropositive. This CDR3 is CAALRGRGATNTGELFF. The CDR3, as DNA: TGTGCCGCCCTTAGGGGGCGGGGGGCCACGAACACCGGGGAGCTGTTTTTT.